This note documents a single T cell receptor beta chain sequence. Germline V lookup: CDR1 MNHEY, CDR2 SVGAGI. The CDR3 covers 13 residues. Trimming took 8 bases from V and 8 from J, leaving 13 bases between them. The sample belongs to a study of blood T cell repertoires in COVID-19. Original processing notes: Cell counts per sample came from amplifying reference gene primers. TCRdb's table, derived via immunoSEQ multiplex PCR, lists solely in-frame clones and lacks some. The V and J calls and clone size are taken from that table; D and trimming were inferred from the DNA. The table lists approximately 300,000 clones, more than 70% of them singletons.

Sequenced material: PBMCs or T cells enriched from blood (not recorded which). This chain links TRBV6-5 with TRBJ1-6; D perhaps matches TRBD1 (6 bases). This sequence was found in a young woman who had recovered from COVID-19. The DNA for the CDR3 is TGTGCCAGCGGGCGGACAGTGGATTCACCCCTCCACTTT. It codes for CASGRTVDSPLHF.